One sample yielded the 26 T cell receptor beta chains listed below, sequenced in a study of cytomegalovirus exposure and HLA in healthy donors. Primers for the PCR totalled 60 Vbeta and 13 Jbeta. Profiled with immunoSEQ multiplex PCR; TCRdb holds only in-frame clones, not every one. The repertoire holds approximately 110,000 clones, with less than 85% as singletons. The sequenced sample was PBMCs. These receptors were collected from a man in his forties in good health and CMV-seropositive.

This chain joins TRBV6-6 and TRBJ2-7; weak D call: TRBD2 (6 bases). The ends were cut back, 10 bases at V and 0 bases at J, with 16 bases in the middle. This CDR3 contains 14 residues. Looked up from germline, CDR1 is MNHNY and CDR2 is SVGAGI (reference sequence). The CDR3 protein is CATRGFSSSYEQYF. In nucleotides, the CDR3 is TGTGCCACTCGGGGGTTTAGTAGCTCCTACGAGCAGTACTTC.

This sequence joins TRBV4-3 and TRBJ1-5; D is undetermined. V lost 3 bases to trimming and J lost 4 bases, with 7 bases between them. The germline V gene has CDR1 LGHNA and CDR2 YSLEER. This CDR3 is built from 13 residues. CDR3 bases: TGCGCCAGCAGCCAGGAGACTAATCAGCCCCAGCATTTT. This sequence encodes CASSQETNQPQHF.

Only one count was recorded for this clone. The chain is built from TRBV29-1 and TRBJ1-4; TRBD1 aligns across 11 bases. Unmatched junction bases numbered 3, after V lost 6 bases and J lost 6 bases. The CDR3 is 13 residues long. Germline lookup yields CDR1 SQVTM and CDR2 ANQGSEA. CDR3 region: CSVAGQGDEKLFF. In DNA form, the CDR3 reads TGCAGCGTGGCGGGACAGGGGGATGAAAAACTGTTTTTT. Combining the CDR3 with reference TRBV29-1 and TRBJ1-4 gives the whole variable domain SAVISQKPSRDICQRGTSLTIQCQVDSQVTMMFWYRQQPGQSLTLIATANQGSEATYESGFVIDKFPISRPNLTFSTLTVSNMSPEDSSIYLCSVAGQGDEKLFFGSGTQLSVL.

V usage is TRBV27 and J usage is TRBJ2-2; 10 bases map to TRBD2. The CDR3 consists of 15 residues. The germline V gene encodes CDR1 MNHEY and CDR2 SMNVEV (reference sequence). Trimming removed 5 bases from V and 5 bases from J; junction bases left unmatched: 5. In DNA form, the CDR3 reads TGTGCCAGCAGTGCTTTGGGACTAGCGACCGGGGAGCTGTTTTTT. It is translated as CASSALGLATGELFF.

The chain recombines TRBV9 with TRBJ2-1; TRBD2 aligns across 9 bases. The V gene end was trimmed by 0 bases and the J gene end by 4 bases; junction bases not matched to a gene: 5. The CDR3 is 16 amino acids. CDR1 and CDR2 from the germline V gene are SGDLS and YYNGEE. In DNA form, the CDR3 reads TGTGCCAGCAGCGTAGTGGTGGCGGGAGGGTACAATGAGCAGTTCTTC. Its protein is CASSVVVAGGYNEQFF.

In this sample, this clone turned up once. The chain couples TRBV4-3 to TRBJ2-7; 7 bases fit TRBD1. Germline V gene sequence: CDR1 LGHNA, CDR2 YSLEER. The CDR3 spans 14 residues. J gave up 6 bases and V 2 bases, and 7 bases lay outside the gene matches. The DNA for the CDR3 is TGCGCCAGCAGCCAACACGGACAGGAAGGCGAGCAGTACTTC. It yields the protein CASSQHGQEGEQYF.

The rearrangement joins TRBV14 to TRBJ2-5; D is unclear. V dropped 4 bases and J dropped 1 base, with 4 bases sitting between them. Germline V gene data show CDR1 as SGHDN and CDR2 as FVKESK. There are 12 residues in the CDR3. The CDR3 is CASSPVQETQYF. In DNA, the CDR3 is TGTGCCAGCAGCCCAGTCCAAGAGACCCAGTACTTC.

This chain uses TRBV7-3 with TRBJ1-2; possibly TRBD1 for D (5 bases). Trimming took 3 bases from V and 6 from J, leaving 11 bases between them. The CDR3 covers 13 residues. Per germline, CDR1 SGHTA and CDR2 FQGTGA. The CDR3 DNA reads as TGTGCCAGCAGCTTTCAAGTAGGGGATGGCTACACCTTC. This translates into CASSFQVGDGYTF.

This chain connects TRBV13 to TRBJ1-4, with D possibly TRBD1 on 5 matching bases. CDR1 PRHDT and CDR2 FYEKMQ come from the germline V gene (reference sequence). Trimming left V 3 bases short and J 4 bases short, with 9 bases between. CDR3 length: 14 amino acids. The CDR3 here is CASSLTVDNEKLFF. The CDR3 DNA reads as TGTGCCAGCAGCTTGACAGTTGATAATGAAAAACTGTTTTTT.

The chain has TRBV29-1 and TRBJ1-4; TRBD1 might be the D (5 bases). CDR1 and CDR2 (germline): SQVTM, ANQGSEA. V was cut by 7 bases and J by 7 bases, with 13 bases left in between. This CDR3 is 12 amino acids long. The CDR3 DNA follows: TGCAGCGGGGGGACTGGGAGTGAAAAACTGTTTTTT. As protein: CSGGTGSEKLFF. Drawing the rest from reference TRBV29-1 and TRBJ1-4, the complete variable domain is SAVISQKPSRDICQRGTSLTIQCQVDSQVTMMFWYRQQPGQSLTLIATANQGSEATYESGFVIDKFPISRPNLTFSTLTVSNMSPEDSSIYLCSGGTGSEKLFFGSGTQLSVL.

The chain uses TRBV18 and TRBJ1-2, with 7 bases lining up with TRBD1. Germline V lookup: CDR1 KGHSH, CDR2 LQKENI. V trimming: 3 bases; J trimming: 2 bases; junction bases outside the gene matches: 12. The CDR3 loop spans 17 amino acids. CDR3 in amino acids: CASSPETGTAGNYGYTF. The CDR3, as DNA: TGTGCCAGCTCACCTGAAACCGGGACAGCTGGGAACTATGGCTACACCTTC.

V gene TRBV30 combines with J gene TRBJ2-5; 8 nucleotides match TRBD1. Germline V CDR1 and CDR2: GTSNPN, SVGIG (reference sequence). CDR3 length equals 15 residues. V gave up 1 base and J gave up 13 bases; unmatched junction bases: 17. The CDR3 sequence: CAWSAGQGNLDERYF. The CDR3 DNA sequence: TGTGCCTGGAGTGCAGGACAGGGTAATCTCGACGAGCGGTACTTC.

The chain has TRBV30 and TRBJ1-6, with TRBD1 matching 8 bases. CDR1 and CDR2 from the germline V gene are GTSNPN and SVGIG (reference sequence). With 5 bases clipped from V and 7 bases from J, the junction kept 7 bases outside the gene matches. CDR3 length equals 14 residues. The CDR3 coding sequence is TGTGCCTGGGGACAGGGTCATGGGAATTCACCCCTCCACTTT. It codes for CAWGQGHGNSPLHF.

J is TRBJ2-7 and V is TRBV7-2; the match to TRBD1 covers 12 bases. V lost 5 bases and J lost 9; bases outside the gene matches: 11. Germline CDR1 reads SGHTA; CDR2 reads FQGNSA. CDR3 length: 15 residues. CDR3 region: CASSPMGTGGWGQYF. The CDR3 region has the DNA TGTGCCAGCAGCCCCATGGGGACAGGGGGCTGGGGGCAGTACTTC.

The V gene is TRBV5-5, the J gene TRBJ2-7; the match to TRBD1 covers 8 bases. Germline values: CDR1 SGHKS, CDR2 YYEKEE (reference sequence). Trimming cost V 3 bases and J 2 bases; bases outside gene matches: 4. The CDR3 length is 14 residues. This CDR3 reads CASSSGTGAYEQYF. CDR3 nucleotides: TGTGCCAGCAGCTCTGGGACAGGAGCCTACGAGCAGTACTTC.

This clone was counted between two and nine times. The CDR3 protein is CASSAFSYNSPLHF. The CDR3 region has the DNA TGTGCCAGTAGTGCGTTCTCCTATAATTCACCCCTCCACTTT. This chain links TRBV19 with TRBJ1-6; no definite D call. The CDR3 totals 14 residues. Germline values: CDR1 LNHDA, CDR2 SQIVND (reference sequence). Trimming took off 5 bases at V and 0 bases at J, with 5 bases between the two ends.

The chain recombines TRBV7-9 with TRBJ1-5, with a possible D match to TRBD1 (5 bases). This CDR3 contains 13 residues. CDR1 and CDR2 (germline): SEHNR, FQNEAQ (reference sequence). Trimming removed 7 bases at V and 2 bases at J, with 9 bases between. The CDR3 spells CASTWGGNQPQHF. As DNA, the CDR3 is TGTGCCAGCACCTGGGGGGGCAATCAGCCCCAGCATTTT.

This chain joins TRBV20-1 and TRBJ2-7, with D perhaps matching TRBD1 (6 bases). V lost 0 bases and J 7 bases, leaving 7 bases between the germline ends. This CDR3 is 11 amino acids long. Germline lookup yields CDR1 DFQATT and CDR2 SNEGSKA (reference sequence). The CDR3 DNA sequence: TGCAGTGCTAGAGATAGGGGGGAGCAGTACTTC. Protein sequence: CSARDRGEQYF.

This clone was seen just once. This chain uses TRBV9 with TRBJ1-2, with TRBD1 identical over 9 bases. The junction had 16 bases not matched to a gene; V was cut back by 4 bases and J by 3 bases. This CDR3 is built from 18 residues. Germline CDR1 SGDLS, CDR2 YYNGEE. Here the CDR3 DNA reads TGTGCCAGCAGCCCCCCCCCGCCCGGGGACAGGGAAGACTATGGCTACACCTTC. Amino acid sequence: CASSPPPPGDREDYGYTF.

The CDR3 here is CASSLDSGGGRTGELFF. DNA for the CDR3: TGTGCCAGCAGCTTGGATAGCGGGGGAGGGAGGACCGGGGAGCTGTTTTTT. The genes are TRBV5-5 and TRBJ2-2; 9 positions match TRBD2. Germline V gene lookup returns CDR1 SGHKS and CDR2 YYEKEE (reference sequence). The CDR3 loop spans 17 amino acids. V dropped 0 bases and J dropped 5; count of bases not matched to a gene: 8.

J is TRBJ1-1 and V is TRBV2, with D uncertain. The CDR3 totals 14 residues. CDR1 and CDR2 (germline): SNHLY, FYNNEI. The germline V and J ends were trimmed by 7 bases and 1 base, with 13 bases remaining between them. CDR3 nucleotide sequence: TGTGCCAGCAATGGAAGGCGGGAGAACACTGAAGCTTTCTTT. Protein sequence: CASNGRRENTEAFF.

V is TRBV10-3 and J is TRBJ1-3; 7 bases match TRBD1. There are 14 residues in the CDR3. The germline V gene encodes CDR1 ENHRY and CDR2 SYGVKD. The trim removed 8 bases at V and 4 bases at J, leaving 8 bases unmatched. The CDR3 region has the DNA TGTGCCATCGGGGACAGTTTTCTCGGAAACACCATATATTTT. As protein: CAIGDSFLGNTIYF.

The gene calls are TRBV28 and TRBJ2-1; TRBD2 is a possible D gene (7 bases). With 6 bases removed from V and 6 bases from J, the gap between germline ends came to 21 bases. Germline V gene sequence: CDR1 MDHEN, CDR2 SYDVKM. The CDR3 is made up of 16 amino acids. The DNA for the CDR3 is TGTGCCAGCAGCCTAAATTGGGGGGGCGGGGCCAATGAGCAGTTCTTC. Translating gives CASSLNWGGGANEQFF. The full variable domain, with the rest looked up from reference TRBV28 and TRBJ2-1, is DVKVTQSSRYLVKRTGEKVFLECVQDMDHENMFWYRQDPGLGLRLIYFSYDVKMKEKGDIPEGYSVSREKKERFSLILESASTNQTSMYLCASSLNWGGGANEQFFGPGTRLTVL.

This clone was recorded a few times. A junction boundary mismatches the germline segment, possibly from a read error. The V gene is TRBV30, the J gene TRBJ2-1; 8 positions match TRBD1. This CDR3 has 12 residues. Germline V CDR1 and CDR2: GTSNPN, SVGIG (reference sequence). The CDR3 protein is CAWSPEDAGGVF. The CDR3 DNA sequence: TGTGCCTGGAGCCCCGAGGATGCAGGGGGCGTCTTC.

The V call is TRBV30, the J call TRBJ2-5, with 11 bases fitting TRBD1. After removal of 4 bases from V and 11 bases from J, the junction contained 12 bases not matched to a gene. Germline CDR1 GTSNPN, CDR2 SVGIG (reference sequence). The CDR3 extends over 14 amino acids. The CDR3 loop is CAWKWTGGVGEQYF. The CDR3 nucleotides are TGTGCCTGGAAGTGGACAGGGGGCGTGGGAGAGCAGTACTTC.

This clone was recorded once. The chain joins TRBV7-3 to TRBJ2-2; 11 nucleotides agree with TRBD2. The V segment lost 2 bases and the J segment 8 bases; nucleotides outside the gene matches: 7. This CDR3 has 16 amino acids. The V gene's germline CDR1 is SGHTA and CDR2 FQGTGA. The CDR3 DNA reads TGTGCCAGCAGCTTATGGCCGAGACTAGCGGGAGGGGAGCTGTTTTTT. It specifies CASSLWPRLAGGELFF.